The rows below give T cell receptor beta chains drawn from one sample of a study of T cells in Graves' hyperthyroidism and ophthalmopathy. From the multiplex PCR reads, TCRdb called clonotypes with MiXCR, one entry per CDR3 protein. The data show about 610,000 distinct CDR3 sequences, under 15% seen once. Sequencing was carried out using blood. These receptor sequences come from a woman aged 35 to 49 with Graves' ophthalmopathy. CDR3s include the opening cysteine and the closing phenylalanine or tryptophan. The D gene is left open where the match is weak. Size is stated for part of the rows, as once, few or many counts, or as a class when the clone is expanded.

CDR3nt,CDR3aa,abundance,j_gene,v_gene,d_gene,len
TGTGCCAGCAGTCCGCTCCCTCTGGCGGGAGGGATCGGACTGTACTTC,CASSPLPLAGGIGLYF,many,TRBJ2-7,TRBV6-1,TRBD2,16
TGTGCCAGCAGCCGGTTAGCTGCCGGGACAGGGGGGGAGACCCAGTACTTC,CASSRLAAGTGGETQYF,many,TRBJ2-5,TRBV5-5,TRBD1,17
TGTGCCAGCAGTGAACTTCACAGGACGGACGAGCCCCAGCATTTT,CASSELHRTDEPQHF,many,TRBJ1-5,TRBV6-1,.,15
TGCGCCAGCAGCCAAGATGTCGGCGGTACGAACACTGAAGCTTTCTTT,CASSQDVGGTNTEAFF,many,TRBJ1-1,TRBV4-3,.,16
TGCAGCGCCTCGGTTGAGGGCGGGAACACCGGGGGGCTGTTTTTT,CSASVEGGNTGGLFF,.,TRBJ2-2,TRBV29-1,.,15
TGCGCCAGCAGCCCGGGACAGGGTCAGACCCAGTACTTC,CASSPGQGQTQYF,many,TRBJ2-5,TRBV5-1,TRBD1,13
TGTGCCAGCAGTGAAATAAGTGGGACAGGGGCCCTCCTCCACTTT,CASSEISGTGALLHF,many,TRBJ1-6,TRBV6-1,TRBD1,15
TGTGCCAGCAGTCGAATACCGGGACTAGCGGCAGTTGCCTACGAGCAGTACTTC,CASSRIPGLAAVAYEQYF,many,TRBJ2-7,TRBV6-1,TRBD2,18
TGTGCCAGCAGCCTACATGGCGGGAGTAGTACCGGGGAGCTGTTTTTT,CASSLHGGSSTGELFF,many,TRBJ2-2,TRBV7-3,TRBD2,16
TGCAGTGCTAGAGATCAGACCCTCAACGGACCCGTTAGGGGGAAGAACACTGAAGCTTTCTTT,CSARDQTLNGPVRGKNTEAFF,few,TRBJ1-1,TRBV20-1,.,21
TGTGCCAGCAGTCCCTCGGACCGGGTTGAAGCTTTCTTT,CASSPSDRVEAFF,few,TRBJ1-1,TRBV6-5,.,13
TGCAGTGCTACCTCCGGGACTAGCGGGGCGCTCTACGAGCAGTACTTC,CSATSGTSGALYEQYF,.,TRBJ2-7,TRBV20-1,TRBD2,16
TGCAGTGCTAGACCCCCAAACGGGACAGGGGGCCATCGAGGCTACGAGCAGTACTTC,CSARPPNGTGGHRGYEQYF,many,TRBJ2-7,TRBV20-1,TRBD1,19
TGCGCCAGCAGCTCCAGCGGGACCATCGGCGAGCAGTACTTC,CASSSSGTIGEQYF,.,TRBJ2-7,TRBV5-1,TRBD2,14
TGTGCCAGCTCACCGCCCGGGGGGGCGCGGGGCCAGCCCCAGCATTTT,CASSPPGGARGQPQHF,.,TRBJ1-5,TRBV18,.,16
TGTGCCAGCAGCGTAGACCCGGAGTATGAGACCCAGTACTTC,CASSVDPEYETQYF,few,TRBJ2-5,TRBV9,.,14
TGTGCCTGGAGTCCCGCCGCAGGGAGGACCGGGGAGCTGTTTTTT,CAWSPAAGRTGELFF,.,TRBJ2-2,TRBV30,.,15
TGTGCCTGGAGTGATCAGGGCTACGAGCAGTACTTC,CAWSDQGYEQYF,.,TRBJ2-7,TRBV30,.,12
TGTGCCAGCTCGGCCCTGGGACGGGTCTACGAGCAGTACTTC,CASSALGRVYEQYF,.,TRBJ2-7,TRBV28,.,14
TGTGCCAGTAGTATTTCCGGGACAGCTCCCTACGAGCAGTACTTC,CASSISGTAPYEQYF,many,TRBJ2-7,TRBV19,TRBD1,15
TGCAGTGCTAGAGATGGGGTTAGAGTGAATCAGCCCCAGCATTTT,CSARDGVRVNQPQHF,.,TRBJ1-5,TRBV20-1,.,15
TGCAGTGCCTATTCCTACGAGCAGTACTTC,CSAYSYEQYF,.,TRBJ2-7,TRBV20-1,.,10
TGTGCCAGCATAATCAGGGGGGGAGTTGAGAACGAGCAGTACTTC,CASIIRGGVENEQYF,many,TRBJ2-7,TRBV6-1,.,15
TGTGCCAGCAGCTTAGGTGCTTGGGATGGCTACACCTTC,CASSLGAWDGYTF,many,TRBJ1-2,TRBV7-2,.,13